This TCR beta chain was captured in a study of blood T cell repertoires in COVID-19. Across the study: COVID-19 samples collected from the United States, Italy and Spain covered acute and convalescent phases. The analysed material was cDNA or gDNA that came from T cells, B-cell-depleted T cells, or PBMCs.

V gave up 3 bases and J gave up 6 bases, with 12 bases separating them. Per germline, CDR1 SQVTM and CDR2 ANQGSEA. The CDR3 is made up of 13 amino acids. Under the authors' procedure: Amplification with reference gene primers provided the estimates of nucleated cell counts. The table came from immunoSEQ multiplex PCR; TCRdb's copy has only in-frame clones and leaves some out. The V and J calls and the clone size are those of that table, but D and trimming were determined from the DNA. The table shows approximately 130,000 clones, with approximately 85% occurring only once. This clonotype was sampled from a human donor in a cohort sampled during active COVID-19. Sequences were obtained from peripheral blood. The V gene is TRBV29-1, the J gene TRBJ2-1, with no clear D. For the CDR3, the DNA is TGCAGCGTTGAGGGCCCCTCTACCAATGAGCAGTTCTTC. Its translation is CSVEGPSTNEQFF.